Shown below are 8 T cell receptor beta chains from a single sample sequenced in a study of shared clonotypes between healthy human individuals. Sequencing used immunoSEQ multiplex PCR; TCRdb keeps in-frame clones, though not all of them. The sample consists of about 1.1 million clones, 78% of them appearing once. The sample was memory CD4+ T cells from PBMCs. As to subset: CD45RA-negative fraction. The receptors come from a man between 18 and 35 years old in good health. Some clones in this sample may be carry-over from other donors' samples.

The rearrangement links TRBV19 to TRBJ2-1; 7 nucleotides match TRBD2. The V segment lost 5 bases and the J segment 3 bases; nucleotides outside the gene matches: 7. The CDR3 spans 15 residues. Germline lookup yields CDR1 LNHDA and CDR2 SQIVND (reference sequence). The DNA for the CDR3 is TGTGCCAGTAGTTCCGGGACGGGAGGCTACAATGAGCAGTTCTTC. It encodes CASSSGTGGYNEQFF.

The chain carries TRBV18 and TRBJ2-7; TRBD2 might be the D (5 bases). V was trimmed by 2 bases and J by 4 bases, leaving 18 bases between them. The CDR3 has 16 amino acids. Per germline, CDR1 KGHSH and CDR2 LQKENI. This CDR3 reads CASSPSPLRVRYEQYF. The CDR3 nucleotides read TGTGCCAGCTCACCAAGTCCGTTGAGGGTACGGTACGAGCAGTACTTC.

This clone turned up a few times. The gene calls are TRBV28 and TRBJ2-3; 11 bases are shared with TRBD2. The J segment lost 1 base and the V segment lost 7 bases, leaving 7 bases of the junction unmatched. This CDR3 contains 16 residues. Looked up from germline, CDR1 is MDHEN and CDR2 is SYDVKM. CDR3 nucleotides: TGTGCCAGCACCTCGCCACTAGCGGGAGGCACAGATACGCAGTATTTT. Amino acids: CASTSPLAGGTDTQYF. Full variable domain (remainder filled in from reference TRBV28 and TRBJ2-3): DVKVTQSSRYLVKRTGEKVFLECVQDMDHENMFWYRQDPGLGLRLIYFSYDVKMKEKGDIPEGYSVSREKKERFSLILESASTNQTSMYLCASTSPLAGGTDTQYFGPGTRLTVL.

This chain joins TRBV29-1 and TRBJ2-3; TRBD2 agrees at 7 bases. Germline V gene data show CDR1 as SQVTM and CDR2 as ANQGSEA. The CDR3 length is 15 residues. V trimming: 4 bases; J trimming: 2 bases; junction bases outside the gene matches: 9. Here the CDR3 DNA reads TGCAGCGTTGCGGTCAGCGGGACGGCCACAGATACGCAGTATTTT. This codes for CSVAVSGTATDTQYF.

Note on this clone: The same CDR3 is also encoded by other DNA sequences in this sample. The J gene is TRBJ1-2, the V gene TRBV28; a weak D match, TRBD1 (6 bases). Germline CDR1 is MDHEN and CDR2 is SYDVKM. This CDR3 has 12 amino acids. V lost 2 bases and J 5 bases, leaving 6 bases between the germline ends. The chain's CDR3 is CASSLQGYGYTF. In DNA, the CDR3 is TGTGCCAGCAGTTTACAGGGGTATGGCTACACCTTC.

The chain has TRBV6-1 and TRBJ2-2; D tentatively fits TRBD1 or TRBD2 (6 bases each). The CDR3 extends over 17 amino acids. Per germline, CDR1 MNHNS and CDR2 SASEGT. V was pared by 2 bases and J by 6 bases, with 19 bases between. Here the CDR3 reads CASSERGAGFSPGELFF. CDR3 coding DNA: TGTGCCAGCAGTGAAAGGGGGGCAGGGTTCTCTCCCGGGGAGCTGTTTTTT.

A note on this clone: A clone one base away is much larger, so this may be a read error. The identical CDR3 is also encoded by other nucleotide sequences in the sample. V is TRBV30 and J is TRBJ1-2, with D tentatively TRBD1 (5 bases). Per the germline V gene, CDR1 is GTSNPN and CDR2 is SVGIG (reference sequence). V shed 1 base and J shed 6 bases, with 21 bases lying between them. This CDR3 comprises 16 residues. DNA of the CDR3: TGTGCCTGGAGTGGATCTACAGGTCCCTCCAAGGATGGCTACACCTTC. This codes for CAWSGSTGPSKDGYTF.

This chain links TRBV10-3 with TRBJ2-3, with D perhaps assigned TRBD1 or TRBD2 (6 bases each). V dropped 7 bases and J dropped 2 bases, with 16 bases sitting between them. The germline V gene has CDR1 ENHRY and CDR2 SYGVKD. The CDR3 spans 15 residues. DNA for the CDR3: TGTGCCATCACCCCGGAGGGGGTAGCCACAGATACGCAGTATTTT. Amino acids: CAITPEGVATDTQYF.